This paragraph reports one T cell receptor (beta chain). The antigen remains unidentified. Aged roughly 6 to 100, donors were systemically healthy Caucasians from Russia. PBMCs were isolated at a quantity of at least 6 million per sample. The V gene end was trimmed by 8 bases and the J gene end by 7 bases; junction bases not matched to a gene: 8. Per germline, CDR1 LNHDA and CDR2 SQIVND (reference sequence). This CDR3 spans 13 amino acids. The entry originates in a study of blood T cells in healthy people across ages. Study observations and caveats: As naive T cell percentage varied, TCR beta diversity correlated strongly with it.

The authors ran a second PCR of 7 to 11 cycles using a sample-barcoded 5' primer and a J-beta primer mix. TCRdb fed the 5' RACE reads into MiXCR, producing one record per CDR3 protein. The repertoire holds around 800,000 distinct CDR3 sequences, 20% to 30% seen once, with under 3% in the top ten. These data were also reused for a study on T cells of mothers and their children.

The source of this sequence is a boy younger than 18 in good health. The chain has TRBV19 and TRBJ2-1; 7 nucleotides line up with TRBD1. Material: blood. The CDR3 coding sequence is TGTGCCAGTGAAGAGCAGGGGGAGAATGAGCAGTTCTTC. It encodes CASEEQGENEQFF.